This section outlines one T cell receptor beta chain sequence together with its context. An end of the junction does not agree with germline; a read error may underlie this. Per the germline V gene, CDR1 is SQVTM and CDR2 is ANQGSEA. The CDR3 extends over 11 amino acids. These data are taken from a study of blood T cell repertoires in COVID-19. In the study overall: The United States, Italy and Spain were the sources of the acute and convalescent COVID-19 samples. Sample material is recorded as cDNA or gDNA derived from T cells, B-cell-depleted T cells, or PBMCs.

The table came from immunoSEQ multiplex PCR; TCRdb's copy has only in-frame clones and leaves some out. Here the sample spans roughly 250,000 clones, about 89% being singletons. The clonotype originates from a man aged 30 to 39 with acute or convalescent COVID-19. The rearrangement joins TRBV29-1 to TRBJ1-2; no firm D call. The specimen sequenced was peripheral blood. The CDR3 sequence: CSVIVAAKRAF. CDR3 sequence (DNA): TGCAGCGTTATTGTGGCTGCAAAGCGGGCCTTC.